This T cell receptor (beta chain) was identified in a study of cytomegalovirus exposure and HLA in healthy donors. This CDR3 contains 10 residues. The V end lost 10 bases, the J end lost 6 bases, and 10 bases lay between the germline ends. Germline lookup yields CDR1 WSHSY and CDR2 SAAADI. The PCR used 60 Vbeta and 13 Jbeta primers. Clones were read by immunoSEQ multiplex PCR, and TCRdb kept only the in-frame ones, dropping some. The table lists approximately 200,000 clones, roughly four fifths of them singletons, with about 0.094% in the top ten. The material sequenced was PBMCs. The receptor's source is a boy aged 2-9 years in good health and CMV-seronegative. The J gene is TRBJ2-7, the V gene TRBV10-2; TRBD1 is a possible D gene (5 bases). CDR3 sequence (DNA): TGCGCCAACTCAGGGTTCGAGCAGTACTTC. Its translation: CANSGFEQYF.